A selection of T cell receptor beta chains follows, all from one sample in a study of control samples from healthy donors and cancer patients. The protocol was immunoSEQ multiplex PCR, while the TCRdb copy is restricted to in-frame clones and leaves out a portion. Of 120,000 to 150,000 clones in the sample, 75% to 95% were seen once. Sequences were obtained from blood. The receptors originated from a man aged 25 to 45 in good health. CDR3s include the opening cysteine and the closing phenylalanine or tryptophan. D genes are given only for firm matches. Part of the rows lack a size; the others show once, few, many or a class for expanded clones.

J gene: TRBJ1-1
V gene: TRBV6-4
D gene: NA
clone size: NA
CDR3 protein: CASSDAGPAEAFF
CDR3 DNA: TGTGCCAGCAGTGACGCAGGCCCCGCTGAAGCTTTCTTT

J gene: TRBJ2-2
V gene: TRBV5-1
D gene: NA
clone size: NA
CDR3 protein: CASSLSRGTATGELFF
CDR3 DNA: TGCGCCAGCAGCTTGTCCAGGGGTACGGCCACCGGGGAGCTGTTTTTT

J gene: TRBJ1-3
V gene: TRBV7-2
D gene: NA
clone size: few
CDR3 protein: CASSLGHGNTIYF
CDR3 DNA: TGTGCCAGCAGCTTAGGTCACGGAAACACCATATATTTT

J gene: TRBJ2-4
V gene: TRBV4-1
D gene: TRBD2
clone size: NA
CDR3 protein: CASSQDLAGGPYNNIQYF
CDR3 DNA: TGCGCCAGCAGCCAAGATTTAGCGGGGGGCCCTTACAATAACATTCAGTACTTC

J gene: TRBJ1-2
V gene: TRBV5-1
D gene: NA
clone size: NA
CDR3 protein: CASSLDWGGYTF
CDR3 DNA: TGCGCCAGTAGCCTGGACTGGGGTGGCTACACCTTC

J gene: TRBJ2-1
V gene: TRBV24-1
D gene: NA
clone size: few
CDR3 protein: CATEGTSDEQFF
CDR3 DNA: TGTGCCACCGAGGGGACGTCGGATGAGCAGTTCTTC

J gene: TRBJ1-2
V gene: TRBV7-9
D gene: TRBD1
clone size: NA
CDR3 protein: CASSLGTGDGNYGYTF
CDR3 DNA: TGTGCCAGCAGCCTCGGGACAGGGGATGGCAACTATGGCTACACCTTC

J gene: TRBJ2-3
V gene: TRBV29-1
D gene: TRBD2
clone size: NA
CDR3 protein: CSVAGGGTDTQYF
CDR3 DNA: TGCAGCGTTGCCGGGGGGGGCACAGATACGCAGTATTTT

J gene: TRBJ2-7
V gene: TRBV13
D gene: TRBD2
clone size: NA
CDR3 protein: CASSSLLAGENEQYF
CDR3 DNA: TGTGCCAGCAGCTCTTTGCTAGCGGGGGAAAACGAGCAGTACTTC

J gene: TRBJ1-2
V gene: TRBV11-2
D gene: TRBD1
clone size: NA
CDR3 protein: CASSLEGQGEGYTF
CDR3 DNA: TGTGCCAGCAGCTTAGAGGGACAGGGCGAGGGCTACACCTTC

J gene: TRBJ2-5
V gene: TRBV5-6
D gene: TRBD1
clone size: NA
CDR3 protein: CASSNNAPGTGLETQYF
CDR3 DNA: TGTGCCAGCAGCAATAATGCCCCCGGGACAGGGTTAGAGACCCAGTACTTC

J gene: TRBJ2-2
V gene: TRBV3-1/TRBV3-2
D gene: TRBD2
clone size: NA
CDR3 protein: CASSHLTSGVWTGELFF
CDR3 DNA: TGTGCCAGCAGCCATTTGACCAGCGGGGTTTGGACCGGGGAGCTGTTTTTT

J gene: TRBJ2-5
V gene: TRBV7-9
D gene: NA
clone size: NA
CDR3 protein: CASSFSLDSKETQYF
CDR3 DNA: TGTGCCAGCAGCTTTAGTTTGGACTCCAAAGAGACCCAGTACTTC

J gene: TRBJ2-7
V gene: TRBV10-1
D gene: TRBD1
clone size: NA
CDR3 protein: CASSRQGAPYEQYF
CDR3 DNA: TGCGCCAGCAGTAGACAGGGTGCTCCCTACGAGCAGTACTTC

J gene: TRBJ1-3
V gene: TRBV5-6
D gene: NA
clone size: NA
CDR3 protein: CASSSLRNSGNTIYF
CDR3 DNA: TGTGCCAGCAGCTCTTTGAGGAACTCTGGAAACACCATATATTTT

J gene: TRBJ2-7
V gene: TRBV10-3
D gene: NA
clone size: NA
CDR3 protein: CAISESIRYEQYF
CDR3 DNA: TGTGCCATCAGTGAGTCAATTCGGTACGAGCAGTACTTC

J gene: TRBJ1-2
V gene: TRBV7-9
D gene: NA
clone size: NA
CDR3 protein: CASSFVPGTNYGYTF
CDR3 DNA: TGTGCCAGCAGCTTCGTGCCGGGAACTAACTATGGCTACACCTTC

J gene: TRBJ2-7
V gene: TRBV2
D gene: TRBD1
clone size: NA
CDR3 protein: CASRDRDAGEQYF
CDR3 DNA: TGTGCCAGCAGGGACAGGGACGCCGGTGAGCAGTACTTC

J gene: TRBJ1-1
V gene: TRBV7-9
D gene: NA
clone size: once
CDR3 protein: CASSLGGADTEAFF
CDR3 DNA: TGTGCCAGCAGCTTAGGGGGGGCGGACACTGAAGCTTTCTTT

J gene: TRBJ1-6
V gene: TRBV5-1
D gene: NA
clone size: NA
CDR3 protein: CASSLEVTTPGRSPLHF
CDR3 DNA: TGCGCCAGCAGCTTGGAAGTGACCACGCCAGGAAGGTCACCCCTCCACTTT

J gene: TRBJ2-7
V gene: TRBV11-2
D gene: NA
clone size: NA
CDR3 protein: CASSPGSGGYEQYF
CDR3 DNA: TGTGCCAGCAGCCCGGGTAGCGGTGGGTACGAGCAGTACTTC

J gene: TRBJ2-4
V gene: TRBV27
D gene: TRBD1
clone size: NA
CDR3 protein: CASSSRGQGSKNIQYF
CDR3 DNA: TGTGCCAGCAGTTCAAGGGGACAGGGGTCGAAAAACATTCAGTACTTC

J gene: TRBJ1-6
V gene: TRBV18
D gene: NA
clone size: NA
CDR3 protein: CASSPLGDSPLHF
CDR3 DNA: TGTGCCAGCTCACCCCTAGGAGACTCACCCCTCCACTTT

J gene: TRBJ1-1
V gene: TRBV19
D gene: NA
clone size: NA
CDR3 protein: CGTSENTEAFF
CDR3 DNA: TGTGGGACATCCGAGAACACTGAAGCTTTCTTT

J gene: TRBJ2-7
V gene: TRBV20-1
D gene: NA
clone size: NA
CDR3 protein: CSASSSRQVPSYEQYF
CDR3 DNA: TGCAGTGCTAGTTCCTCCCGACAGGTCCCCTCCTACGAGCAGTACTTC

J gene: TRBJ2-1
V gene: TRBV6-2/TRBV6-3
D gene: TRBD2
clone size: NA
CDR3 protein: CASSWTSGGSEQFF
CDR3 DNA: TGTGCCAGCAGCTGGACTAGCGGGGGCTCTGAGCAGTTCTTC

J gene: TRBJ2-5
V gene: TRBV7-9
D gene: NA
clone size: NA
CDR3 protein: CASSQQGGQETQYF
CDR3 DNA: TGTGCCAGCAGCCAACAAGGGGGCCAAGAGACCCAGTACTTC

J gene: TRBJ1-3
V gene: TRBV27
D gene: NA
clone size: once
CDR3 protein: CASSLSQGSSGNTIYF
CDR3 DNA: TGTGCCAGCAGTTTATCACAGGGTTCCTCTGGAAACACCATATATTTT

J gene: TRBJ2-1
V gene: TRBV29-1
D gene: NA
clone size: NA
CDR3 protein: CSVEPPGSSYNEQFF
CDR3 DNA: TGCAGCGTTGAACCTCCGGGTAGCTCCTACAATGAGCAGTTCTTC

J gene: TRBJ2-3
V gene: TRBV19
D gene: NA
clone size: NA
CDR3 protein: CASPRGRDTQYF
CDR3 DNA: TGTGCCAGCCCTAGGGGGAGGGATACGCAGTATTTT

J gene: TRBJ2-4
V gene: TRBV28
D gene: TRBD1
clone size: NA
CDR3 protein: CASSWDRGRVRAKNIQYF
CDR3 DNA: TGTGCCAGCAGTTGGGACAGGGGGCGAGTCCGAGCCAAAAACATTCAGTACTTC

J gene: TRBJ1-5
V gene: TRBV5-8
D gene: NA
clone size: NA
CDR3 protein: CASSIRVNSNQPQHF
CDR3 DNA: TGTGCCAGCAGCATCAGGGTAAATAGCAATCAGCCCCAGCATTTT

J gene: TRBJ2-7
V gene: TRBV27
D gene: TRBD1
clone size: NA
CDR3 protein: CASSFTDRGYEQYF
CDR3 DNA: TGTGCCAGCAGTTTCACCGACAGGGGCTACGAGCAGTACTTC

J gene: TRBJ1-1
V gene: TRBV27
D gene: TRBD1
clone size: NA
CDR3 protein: CASSLSGTGGTEAFF
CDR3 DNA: TGTGCCAGCAGTTTATCCGGGACAGGGGGCACTGAAGCTTTCTTT

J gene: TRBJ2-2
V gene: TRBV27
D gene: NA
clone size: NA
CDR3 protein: CASSLSVAGRTGELFF
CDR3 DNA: TGTGCCAGCAGTTTATCGGTGGCAGGAAGAACCGGGGAGCTGTTTTTT

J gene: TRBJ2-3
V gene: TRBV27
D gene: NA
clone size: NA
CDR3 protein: CASSLSFGETSTDTQYF
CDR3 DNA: TGTGCCAGCAGTTTATCGTTTGGGGAAACTAGCACAGATACGCAGTATTTT

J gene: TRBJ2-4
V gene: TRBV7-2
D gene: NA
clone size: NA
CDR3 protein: CASSLEWTVANIQYF
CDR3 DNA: TGTGCCAGCAGCTTAGAGTGGACAGTAGCAAACATTCAGTACTTC

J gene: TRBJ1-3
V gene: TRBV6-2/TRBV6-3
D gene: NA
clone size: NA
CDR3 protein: CASSSLDSRSGNTIYF
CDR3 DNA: TGTGCCAGCAGTTCCTTGGACAGCCGCTCTGGAAACACCATATATTTT

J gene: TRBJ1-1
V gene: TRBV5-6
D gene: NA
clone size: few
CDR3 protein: CASSLWAGNTEAFF
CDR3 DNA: TGTGCCAGCAGCCTCTGGGCAGGGAACACTGAAGCTTTCTTT

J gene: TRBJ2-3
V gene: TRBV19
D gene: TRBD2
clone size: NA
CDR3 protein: CASSIPAGVTDTQYF
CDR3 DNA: TGTGCCAGTAGTATTCCAGCGGGGGTCACAGATACGCAGTATTTT

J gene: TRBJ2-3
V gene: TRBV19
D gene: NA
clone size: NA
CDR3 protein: CASSIRGHEDTQYF
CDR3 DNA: TGTGCCAGTAGTATTCGGGGACATGAGGATACGCAGTATTTT

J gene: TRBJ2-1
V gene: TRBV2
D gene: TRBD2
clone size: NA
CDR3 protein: CASSGDYSYNEQFF
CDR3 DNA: TGTGCCAGCAGTGGGGACTACTCCTACAATGAGCAGTTCTTC

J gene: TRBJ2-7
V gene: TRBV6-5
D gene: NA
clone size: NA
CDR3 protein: CASTTTAGYEQYF
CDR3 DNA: TGTGCCAGCACTACGACGGCTGGATACGAGCAGTACTTC

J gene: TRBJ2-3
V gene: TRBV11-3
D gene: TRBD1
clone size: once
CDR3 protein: CASSLITGGADTQYF
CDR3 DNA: TGTGCCAGCAGCTTGATTACAGGGGGCGCAGATACGCAGTATTTT

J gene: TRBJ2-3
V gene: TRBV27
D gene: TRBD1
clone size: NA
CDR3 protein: CASSIDRATDTQYF
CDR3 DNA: TGTGCCAGCAGTATCGACAGGGCGACAGATACGCAGTATTTT